Following are 29 T cell receptor beta chains from one sample sequenced in a study of OX40 agonist ivuxolimab in advanced cancers. Method: immunoSEQ multiplex PCR; TCRdb's copy keeps in-frame clones and lacks some. The sample carries 20,000 to 25,000 clones, approximately 80% recorded once. This specimen was CD4+ or CD8+ T cells sorted from blood, taken in a trial of the OX40 agonist ivuxolimab. The source of these receptors is an adult with an advanced solid tumor such as melanoma, head and neck, liver or kidney cancer.

CDR3 protein: CASSMYSSYEQYF. The CDR3 nucleotides are TGCGCCAGCAGCATGTACAGCTCCTACGAGCAGTACTTC. The chain links TRBV5-1 to TRBJ2-7; D unclear. Per the germline V gene, CDR1 is SGHRS and CDR2 is YFSETQ. The CDR3 runs 13 residues. The V end was cut by 4 bases, the J end by 0 bases, with 8 bases between.

This chain uses TRBV10-2 with TRBJ2-3, with D tentatively TRBD1 or TRBD2 (5 bases each). The ends were cut back, 7 bases at V and 6 bases at J, with 17 bases in the middle. The germline V gene has CDR1 WSHSY and CDR2 SAAADI. CDR3 length: 14 amino acids. In DNA, the CDR3 is TGCGCCAGCACCGCCGGGACCCCGGACGATACGCAGTATTTT. This codes for CASTAGTPDDTQYF.

V gene TRBV2 combines with J gene TRBJ2-7; possible D gene TRBD1, 6 bases. V lost 3 bases and J 6 bases, leaving 21 bases between the germline ends. This CDR3 spans 16 amino acids. Germline CDR1 SNHLY, CDR2 FYNNEI. The CDR3 reads CASSDGQGNTYREQYF. DNA of the CDR3: TGTGCCAGCAGTGACGGGCAGGGGAATACCTACCGCGAGCAGTACTTC.

This clone showed up just a few times. The chain has TRBV10-3 and TRBJ2-7; perhaps TRBD2 as D (5 bases). Germline assignment: CDR1 ENHRY and CDR2 SYGVKD. CDR3 length: 12 residues. V was shortened by 4 bases and J by 4 bases, with 8 bases between the two germline ends. CDR3 loop: CAISGTFYEQYF. For the CDR3, the DNA is TGTGCCATCAGTGGGACTTTTTACGAGCAGTACTTC.

The chain is built from TRBV2 and TRBJ1-2, with 8 bases that match TRBD1. Germline V CDR1 and CDR2: SNHLY, FYNNEI. V was pared by 3 bases and J by 2 bases, with 5 bases of the junction left unmatched. This CDR3 contains 15 residues. CDR3 DNA sequence: TGTGCCAGCAGTGAGTGGACAGGGAGAAACTATGGCTACACCTTC. Protein sequence: CASSEWTGRNYGYTF.

This chain joins TRBV9 and TRBJ1-2; no reliable D call. Germline assignment: CDR1 SGDLS and CDR2 YYNGEE. V was shortened by 3 bases and J by 6 bases, with 12 bases between the two germline ends. The CDR3 runs 13 residues. In DNA, the CDR3 is TGTGCCAGCAGCGCCGGGCGGTCGGATGGCTACACCTTC. Protein: CASSAGRSDGYTF.

V is TRBV12-2 and J is TRBJ2-1; the D segment call TRBD2 is taken from the table without a DNA check. TRBV12-2 is termed a pseudogene. The CDR3 sequence is 22 residues long. CDR3 amino acids: CASRPPRETSGGYVRSYNEQFF. As DNA, the CDR3 is TGTGCAAGTCGCCCCCCTCGTGAGACTAGCGGGGGGTACGTCCGCTCCTACAATGAGCAGTTCTTC.

V gene TRBV19 combines with J gene TRBJ2-2, with 7 bases fitting TRBD1. The V gene end was trimmed by 11 bases and the J gene end by 6 bases; junction bases not matched to a gene: 6. Germline CDR1 reads LNHDA; CDR2 reads SQIVND (reference sequence). The CDR3 sequence is 12 residues long. CDR3 residues: CAGRTGAGELFF. The CDR3 DNA reads TGTGCCGGAAGAACAGGGGCCGGGGAGCTGTTTTTT.

This clone was detected a few times. This chain uses TRBV28 with TRBJ2-1; 7 positions agree with TRBD1. The germline gives CDR1 MDHEN, CDR2 SYDVKM. The V and J ends lost 3 bases and 0 bases, in that order; junction bases with no gene match: 17. The CDR3 spans 20 residues. The CDR3 sequence: CASSFPTSPGQRSSYNEQFF. The CDR3 nucleotides are TGTGCCAGCAGTTTCCCTACTTCCCCGGGACAGCGGAGCTCCTACAATGAGCAGTTCTTC. Based on the CDR3 plus reference TRBV28 and TRBJ2-1, the full variable domain is DVKVTQSSRYLVKRTGEKVFLECVQDMDHENMFWYRQDPGLGLRLIYFSYDVKMKEKGDIPEGYSVSREKKERFSLILESASTNQTSMYLCASSFPTSPGQRSSYNEQFFGPGTRLTVL.

This chain uses TRBV4-3 with TRBJ2-7, with 7 bases fitting TRBD1. V shed 0 bases, J shed 4 bases, and the junction held 6 bases outside the gene matches. The CDR3 runs to 15 residues. Germline assignment: CDR1 LGHNA and CDR2 YSLEER. In nucleotides, the CDR3 is TGCGCCAGCAGCCAAGAGGACAGGACGGGTTACGAGCAGTACTTC. Its translation: CASSQEDRTGYEQYF.

The gene calls are TRBV2 and TRBJ2-5; no clear D. Germline V gene sequence: CDR1 SNHLY, CDR2 FYNNEI. The V end lost 7 bases, the J end lost 5 bases, and 14 bases lay between the germline ends. The CDR3 has 13 residues. DNA of the CDR3: TGTGCCAGCAATTGGATAGGAGAGGAGACCCAGTACTTC. This gives the protein CASNWIGEETQYF.

The chain employs TRBV19 and TRBJ1-5; D is unclear. V lost 0 bases and J 0 bases, leaving 6 bases between the germline ends. This CDR3 is 15 amino acids long. Germline V gene sequence: CDR1 LNHDA, CDR2 SQIVND (reference sequence). CDR3 nucleotide sequence: TGTGCCAGTAGTATAGACGTATATAGCAATCAGCCCCAGCATTTT. Its translation is CASSIDVYSNQPQHF.

The V and J genes are TRBV6-5 and TRBJ2-5; 8 nucleotides agree with TRBD1. CDR3 size: 14 residues. Germline V CDR1 and CDR2: MNHEY, SVGAGI. The trim removed 2 bases at V and 5 bases at J, leaving 4 bases unmatched. In DNA, the CDR3 is TGTGCCAGCAGTTACGGAACAGGGGGTGAGACCCAGTACTTC. This sequence encodes CASSYGTGGETQYF.

This clone has only one observation. CDR3 nucleotides: TGCAGCGGAACAGGGCTTAGGAACACTGAAGCTTTCTTT. It codes for CSGTGLRNTEAFF. This chain uses TRBV29-1 with TRBJ1-1; D is perhaps TRBD1 (6 bases). Trimming stripped 7 bases from V and 1 base from J, with 13 bases between. The CDR3 contains 13 residues. Looked up from germline, CDR1 is SQVTM and CDR2 is ANQGSEA.

CDR3 in DNA: TGTGCCAGCGGAGGGACAGGGCCCTCCTACGAGCAGTACTTC. Encoded protein: CASGGTGPSYEQYF. This chain links TRBV2 with TRBJ2-7; 9 positions agree with TRBD1. This CDR3 region has 14 residues. Germline loops: CDR1 SNHLY, CDR2 FYNNEI. Unmatched junction bases numbered 5, after V lost 8 bases and J lost 0 bases. The full variable domain, with the rest looked up from reference TRBV2 and TRBJ2-7, is EPEVTQTPSHQVTQMGQEVILRCVPISNHLYFYWYRQILGQKVEFLVSFYNNEISEKSEIFDDQFSVERPDGSNFTLKIRSTKLEDSAMYFCASGGTGPSYEQYFGPGTRLTVT.

This chain links TRBV4-1 with TRBJ2-1; TRBD1 matches at 11 bases. V shed 1 base, J shed 3 bases, and the junction held 8 bases outside the gene matches. This CDR3 spans 18 amino acids. The germline V gene has CDR1 MGHRA and CDR2 YSYEKL. The CDR3 spells CASSQAFEGTGGYNEQFF. Here the CDR3 DNA reads TGCGCCAGCAGCCAAGCGTTTGAGGGGACAGGGGGCTACAATGAGCAGTTCTTC.

The chain couples TRBV19 to TRBJ2-3, with TRBD1 as a possible D gene (6 bases). The ends were cut back, 5 bases at V and 0 bases at J, with 18 bases in the middle. Germline lookup yields CDR1 LNHDA and CDR2 SQIVND (reference sequence). There are 17 residues in the CDR3. The CDR3 DNA sequence: TGTGCCAGTAGTCTCCCGACAGGCAGGCTTAGCACAGATACGCAGTATTTT. Translating gives CASSLPTGRLSTDTQYF.

This chain links TRBV27 with TRBJ2-7; D is perhaps TRBD1 (5 bases). The V end was cut by 3 bases, the J end by 4 bases, with 13 bases between. Germline V CDR1 and CDR2: MNHEY, SMNVEV (reference sequence). The CDR3 runs to 14 residues. In DNA form, the CDR3 reads TGTGCCAGCAGTTTTGGGGCCTCCCTATACGAGCAGTACTTC. This codes for CASSFGASLYEQYF.

The chain is built from TRBV30 and TRBJ2-7, with D hard to call. Germline V gene sequence: CDR1 GTSNPN, CDR2 SVGIG (reference sequence). Deletions cut 4 bases from V and 0 bases from J, with 13 bases between. This CDR3 region has 14 residues. In DNA, the CDR3 is TGTGCCTGGACCCTAAAGATCAACTCCTACGAGCAGTACTTC. Its translation is CAWTLKINSYEQYF.

J is TRBJ1-5 and V is TRBV2; D not certain. The CDR3 is 13 amino acids. Trimming shortened V by 5 bases and J by 0 bases, and 5 bases separated the two germline ends. Germline CDR1 and CDR2: SNHLY and FYNNEI. CDR3: CASSTNSNQPQHF. In DNA form, the CDR3 reads TGTGCCAGCAGTACGAATAGCAATCAGCCCCAGCATTTT.

The rearrangement links TRBV19 to TRBJ2-2; D unclear. The CDR3 is made up of 13 amino acids. Between the trimmed V and J ends, which lost 10 bases and 5 bases, there was a span of 14 bases. Germline V lookup: CDR1 LNHDA, CDR2 SQIVND (reference sequence). DNA of the CDR3: TGTGCCACCTCGGTGGTTCCTACCGGGGAGCTGTTTTTT. This encodes CATSVVPTGELFF.

There are a few counts of this clone. This chain links TRBV2 with TRBJ1-6, with D possibly TRBD1 on 6 matching bases. CDR1 and CDR2 (germline): SNHLY, FYNNEI. The CDR3 runs 14 residues. The V gene lost 4 bases and the J gene lost 7 bases, with 11 bases spanning the gap. Here the CDR3 reads CASSAGQLNSPLHF. The CDR3 nucleotides read TGTGCCAGCAGTGCTGGACAGTTGAATTCACCCCTCCACTTT. Complete variable domain (other parts from reference TRBV2 and TRBJ1-6): EPEVTQTPSHQVTQMGQEVILRCVPISNHLYFYWYRQILGQKVEFLVSFYNNEISEKSEIFDDQFSVERPDGSNFTLKIRSTKLEDSAMYFCASSAGQLNSPLHFGNGTRLTVT.

The chain uses TRBV19 and TRBJ1-1; D not certain. This CDR3 is 13 amino acids long. V lost 6 bases, J lost 3 bases, and 11 bases lay in between. CDR1 is LNHDA and CDR2 is SQIVND in the germline V gene (reference sequence). As DNA, the CDR3 is TGTGCCAGTAGCACACTCGGGGACACTGAAGCTTTCTTT. Translation: CASSTLGDTEAFF. The variable domain in full, with the rest retrieved from reference TRBV19 and TRBJ1-1, is DGGITQSPKYLFRKEGQNVTLSCEQNLNHDAMYWYRQDPGQGLRLIYYSQIVNDFQKGDIAEGYSVSREKKESFPLTVTSAQKNPTAFYLCASSTLGDTEAFFGQGTRLTVV.

This clone was counted only a few times. The chain carries TRBV2 and TRBJ2-7; 8 positions agree with TRBD1. The germline gives CDR1 SNHLY, CDR2 FYNNEI. The V and J ends lost 3 bases and 7 bases, in that order; junction bases with no gene match: 8. CDR3 length: 14 residues. CDR3 DNA sequence: TGTGCCAGCAGTGACCGGGACAGGCGGTATGAGCAGTACTTC. As protein: CASSDRDRRYEQYF.

This clone was detected a few times. The chain combines TRBV4-1 with TRBJ1-6; possibly TRBD1 for D (6 bases). Trimming took off 3 bases at V and 7 bases at J, with 16 bases between the two ends. The V gene's germline CDR1 is MGHRA and CDR2 YSYEKL. The CDR3 length is 16 residues. CDR3 coding DNA: TGCGCCAGCAGCCAGGTGGGGGGCGCAGGGAATTCACCCCTCCACTTT. Translating it yields CASSQVGGAGNSPLHF.

The chain carries TRBV27 and TRBJ1-1; D is uncertain. The germline V and J ends were trimmed by 5 bases and 4 bases, with 11 bases remaining between them. CDR1 and CDR2 from the germline V gene are MNHEY and SMNVEV (reference sequence). The CDR3 is 13 amino acids. CDR3 sequence reads: CASSPGWGTEAFF. Here the CDR3 DNA reads TGTGCCAGCAGTCCGGGGTGGGGCACTGAAGCTTTCTTT.

The chain uses TRBV7-6 and TRBJ1-3; D is unresolved. Trimming shortened V by 5 bases and J by 0 bases, and 11 bases separated the two germline ends. Germline loops: CDR1 SGHVS, CDR2 FNYEAQ. The CDR3 contains 15 residues. The CDR3 loop reads CASSLGRSSGNTIYF. The CDR3 region has the DNA TGTGCCAGCAGCCTTGGCAGGAGCTCTGGAAACACCATATATTTT.

The chain has TRBV7-9 and TRBJ1-2; TRBD1 might be the D (6 bases). Germline V gene lookup returns CDR1 SEHNR and CDR2 FQNEAQ (reference sequence). V was shortened by 9 bases and J by 6 bases, with 14 bases between the two germline ends. This CDR3 has 12 amino acids. The CDR3 spells CASARGGDGYTF. The DNA for the CDR3 is TGTGCCAGTGCCCGAGGGGGTGATGGCTACACCTTC.

CDR3 residues: CASSPLKGSNQPQHF. The DNA for the CDR3 is TGTGCCAGCAGCCCTCTGAAGGGTAGCAATCAGCCCCAGCATTTT. V is TRBV7-2 and J is TRBJ1-5, with D uncertain. The germline V gene has CDR1 SGHTA and CDR2 FQGNSA. CDR3 size: 15 residues. V lost 5 bases and J lost 0, with 11 bases in between.